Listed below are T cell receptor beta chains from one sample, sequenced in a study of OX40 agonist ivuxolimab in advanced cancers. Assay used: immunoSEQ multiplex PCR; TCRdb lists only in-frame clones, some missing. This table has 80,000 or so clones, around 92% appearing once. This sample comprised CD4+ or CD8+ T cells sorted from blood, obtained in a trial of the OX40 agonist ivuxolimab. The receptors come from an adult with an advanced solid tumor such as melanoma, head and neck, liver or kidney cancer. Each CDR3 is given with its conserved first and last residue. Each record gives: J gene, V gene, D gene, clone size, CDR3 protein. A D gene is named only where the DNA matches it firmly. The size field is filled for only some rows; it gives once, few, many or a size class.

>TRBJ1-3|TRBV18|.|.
CASSLSFFGNTIYF
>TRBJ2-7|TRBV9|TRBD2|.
CASSVNAGGFALEQYF
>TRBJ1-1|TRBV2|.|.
CASRIGSQNTEAFF
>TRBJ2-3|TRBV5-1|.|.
CASSLGKGTDTQYF
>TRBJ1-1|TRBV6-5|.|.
CASSELPWDTEAFF
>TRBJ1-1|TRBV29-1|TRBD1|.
CSAGPGQGIGNTEAFF
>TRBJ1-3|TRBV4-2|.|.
CASSQVSTESYSGNTIYF
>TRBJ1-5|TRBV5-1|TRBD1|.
CASSLGTANQPQHF
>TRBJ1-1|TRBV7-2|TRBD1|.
CASSLVGPGGTEAFF
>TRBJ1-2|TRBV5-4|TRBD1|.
CASISLRDRDDGYTF
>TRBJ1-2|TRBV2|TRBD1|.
CASITGTGSGYTF
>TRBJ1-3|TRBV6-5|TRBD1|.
CASSYGQGRSGNTIYF
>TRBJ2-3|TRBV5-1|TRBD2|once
CASSLGTSGARAWDTQYF
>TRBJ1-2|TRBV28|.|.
CASSLWGQGATLADTF
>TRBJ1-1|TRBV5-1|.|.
CASSLVQWNTEAFF
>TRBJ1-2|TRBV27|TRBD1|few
CASSFSPGQGSRGYTF
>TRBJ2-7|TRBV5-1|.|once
CASSLAVPRYEQYF
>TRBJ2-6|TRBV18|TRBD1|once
CASSPGTGFSGANVLTF
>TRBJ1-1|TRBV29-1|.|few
CSVEDRFRSTEAFF
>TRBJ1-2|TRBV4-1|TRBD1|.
CASSLGQGARGYTF
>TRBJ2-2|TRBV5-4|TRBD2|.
CASSRGLAGSTGELFF
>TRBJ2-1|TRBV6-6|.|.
CASSPKDEQFF
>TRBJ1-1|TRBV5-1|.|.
CASSLAEGTEAFF
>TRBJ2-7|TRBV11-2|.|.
CASSPLGWATSPTYEQYF
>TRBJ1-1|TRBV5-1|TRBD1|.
CASSPGQGTFSAFF
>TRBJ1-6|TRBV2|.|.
CASRSWGGDSPLHF
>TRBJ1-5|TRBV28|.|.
CASSPRGNSNQPQHF
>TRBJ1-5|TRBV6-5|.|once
CASRPHVGQPQHF
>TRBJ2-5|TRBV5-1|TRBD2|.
CASSLASGGTSETQYF